The 7 T cell receptor beta chains below come from one sample, sequenced in a study of monozygotic twins with inflammatory bowel disease. After re-calling the 5' RACE reads, TCRdb lists one entry per CDR3 protein, DNA absent. The specimen's table records 150,000 to 200,000 distinct CDR3 sequences. Sequencing was carried out using blood. These receptors were collected from a human donor with ulcerative colitis or Crohn's disease, or a healthy co-twin of an affected twin (not recorded which).

The chain uses TRBV5-1 and TRBJ2-4; TCRdb proposes TRBD1, but this gene call is untestable without DNA. This CDR3 contains 17 residues. Per the germline V gene, CDR1 is SGHRS and CDR2 is YFSETQ. CDR3 sequence reads: CASSWNPAGTGKNIQYF.

This chain connects TRBV29-1 to TRBJ2-1; TCRdb picks TRBD2, but there is no DNA to check that call. This CDR3 has 14 amino acids. Looked up from germline, CDR1 is SQVTM and CDR2 is ANQGSEA. CDR3 sequence: CSVAPSGRNNEQFF.

The chain is built from TRBV23-1 and TRBJ2-5; no DNA is available, so the TRBD1 call from TCRdb remains unchecked. TRBV23-1 is placed among ORFs of uncertain function. The CDR3 is 17 amino acids. The chain's CDR3 is CASSQSRPDRSQETQYF.

The CDR3 sequence: CAWARGGSNEKLFF. The chain links TRBV30 to TRBJ1-4; the TCRdb D gene call, TRBD1, has no DNA to confirm it. CDR3 length: 14 amino acids. The germline V gene has CDR1 GTSNPN and CDR2 SVGIG (reference sequence).

This rearrangement joins TRBV20-1 to TRBJ1-1. In germline, CDR1 is DFQATT, CDR2 SNEGSKA (reference sequence). CDR3 length: 13 residues. CDR3 residues: CSASKNSDTEAFF.

This chain's CDR3 is CASSHRTSGNSYNEQFF. The chain carries TRBV5-1 and TRBJ2-1; TCRdb returns TRBD2, unconfirmable since there is no DNA. CDR3 length: 17 amino acids. Looked up from germline, CDR1 is SGHRS and CDR2 is YFSETQ.

The CDR3 is CASGGGSGELFF. The V call is TRBV9, the J call TRBJ2-2; the D call from TCRdb, TRBD1, cannot be confirmed without DNA. The CDR3 totals 12 residues. CDR1 SGDLS and CDR2 YYNGEE come from the germline V gene. Drawing the rest from reference TRBV9 and TRBJ2-2, the complete variable domain is DSGVTQTPKHLITATGQRVTLRCSPRSGDLSVYWYQQSLDQGLQFLIQYYNGEERAKGNILERFSAQQFPDLHSELNLSSLELGDSALYFCASGGGSGELFFGEGSRLTVL.